A selection of T cell receptor beta chains follows, all from one sample in a study of shared clonotypes between healthy human individuals. TCRdb keeps only in-frame clones here, not all; method: immunoSEQ multiplex PCR. The sample lists roughly 1,800,000 clones; roughly 94% were seen once. Sequences were obtained from naive CD8+ T cells sorted from blood. The receptors derive from a young man in good health. Each CDR3 is given with its conserved first and last residue. A D gene is named only where the DNA matches it firmly. Size values are once, few and many counts, or a class for expanded clones, and some rows have none.

v_gene,d_gene,j_gene,abundance,CDR3aa,CDR3nt
TRBV14,.,TRBJ2-2,.,CASSQGKLANTGELFF,TGTGCCAGCAGCCAAGGAAAACTAGCGAACACCGGGGAGCTGTTTTTT
TRBV30,.,TRBJ1-1,.,CAWSVELEGTEAFF,TGTGCCTGGAGTGTAGAGCTTGAGGGTACTGAAGCTTTCTTT
TRBV27,.,TRBJ1-5,.,CASRGGQGSQPQHF,TGTGCCAGCAGGGGGGGGCAGGGTAGTCAGCCCCAGCATTTT
TRBV28,.,TRBJ2-1,.,CASSSSASSYNEQFF,TGTGCCAGCAGCTCTAGCGCGAGCTCCTACAATGAGCAGTTCTTC
TRBV5-4,TRBD2,TRBJ2-7,.,CASSGGYVLAGGYEQYF,TGTGCCAGCAGCGGGGGATATGTGCTAGCGGGAGGTTACGAGCAGTACTTC
TRBV7-6,.,TRBJ2-7,.,CASSPSTGYEQYF,TGTGCCAGCAGCCCCTCTACTGGCTACGAGCAGTACTTC
TRBV6-1,TRBD1,TRBJ2-2,.,CASSERQGPYTGELFF,TGTGCCAGCAGTGAACGACAGGGACCTTACACCGGGGAGCTGTTTTTT
TRBV5-4,.,TRBJ1-1,.,CASSPGGAYTEAFF,TGTGCCAGCAGCCCGGGGGGGGCCTACACTGAAGCTTTCTTT
TRBV30,.,TRBJ2-7,.,CAWSADSYEQYF,TGTGCCTGGAGCGCAGATTCCTACGAGCAGTACTTC
TRBV6-6,.,TRBJ1-1,once,CASSYGGGTEAFF,TGTGCCAGCAGTTATGGGGGGGGCACTGAAGCTTTCTTT
TRBV14,.,TRBJ1-2,.,CASSQDRDGYTF,TGTGCCAGCAGCCAAGATCGGGATGGCTACACCTTC
TRBV9,.,TRBJ2-3,.,CASSPSWGIPTSDTQYF,TGTGCCAGCAGCCCCAGCTGGGGAATCCCGACCTCGGATACGCAGTATTTT
TRBV5-4,.,TRBJ1-4,.,CASSLSLGTNEKLFF,TGTGCCAGCAGTTTGTCTCTTGGTACTAATGAAAAACTGTTTTTT